This TCR beta chain was documented in a study of T cells after yellow fever vaccination. Study-wide results and limits: Weaker, the secondary response had a peak occurring faster, on day 5 versus 15. Most clones from primary vaccination resurfaced after the booster (around 95% CD4, 75% to 90% CD8).

Template-switching 5'RACE yielded the TCR cDNA; a universal primer site and UMIs were added in the process. From the 5' RACE reads, TCRdb called clonotypes with MiXCR, one entry per CDR3 protein. The data hold about 200,000 distinct CDR3 sequences, with 3.2% observed a single time. This clonotype was counted many times. Antigen unknown. The clonotype originates from a man between 18 and 35 years old who received the YFV17D yellow fever vaccine. Sequences were derived from CD4+ T cells sorted from PBMCs, sampled 10 days after the yellow fever booster vaccination.

CDR3 loop: CASRQEHATDTQYF. In DNA form, the CDR3 reads TGTGCCAGCCGACAGGAGCACGCCACAGATACGCAGTATTTT. The genes are TRBV19 and TRBJ2-3; D is possibly TRBD1 (6 bases). V was shortened by 9 bases and J by 2 bases, with 15 bases between the two germline ends. In germline, CDR1 is LNHDA, CDR2 SQIVND (reference sequence). The CDR3 contains 14 residues.